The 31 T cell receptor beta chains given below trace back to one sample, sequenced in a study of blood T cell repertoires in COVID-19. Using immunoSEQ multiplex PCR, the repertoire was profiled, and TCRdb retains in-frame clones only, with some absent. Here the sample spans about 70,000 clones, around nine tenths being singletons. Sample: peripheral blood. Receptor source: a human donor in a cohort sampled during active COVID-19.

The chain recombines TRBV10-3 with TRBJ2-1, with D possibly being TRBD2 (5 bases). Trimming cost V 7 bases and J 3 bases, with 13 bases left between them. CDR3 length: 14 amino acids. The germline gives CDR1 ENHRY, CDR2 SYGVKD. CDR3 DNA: TGTGCCATCACCGCGGGTTCCGACTACAATGAGCAGTTCTTC. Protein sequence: CAITAGSDYNEQFF.

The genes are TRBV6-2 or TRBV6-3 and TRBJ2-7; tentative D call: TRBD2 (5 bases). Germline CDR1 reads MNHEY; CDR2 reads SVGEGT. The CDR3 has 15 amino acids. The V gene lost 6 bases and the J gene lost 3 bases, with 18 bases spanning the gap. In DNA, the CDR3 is TGTGCCAGCAGCTTAGGACTCCCCGGAGGCTACGAGCAGTACTTC. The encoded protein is CASSLGLPGGYEQYF.

CDR3: CASSRATRTDTQYF. DNA for the CDR3: TGTGCCAGCAGCCGAGCTACTCGCACAGATACGCAGTATTTT. The chain links TRBV4-2 to TRBJ2-3; no reliable D call. V was clipped by 4 bases and J by 1 base, with 9 bases between them. Per the germline V gene, CDR1 is LGHNA and CDR2 is YNFKEQ. This CDR3 comprises 14 residues.

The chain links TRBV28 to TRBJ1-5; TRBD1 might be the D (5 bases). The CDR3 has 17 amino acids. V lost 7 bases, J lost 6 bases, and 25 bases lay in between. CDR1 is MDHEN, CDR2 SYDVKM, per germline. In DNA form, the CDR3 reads TGTGCCAGCATTTCGACCGAGGCCCTACCCCAGGGTCAGCCCCAGCATTTT. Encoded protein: CASISTEALPQGQPQHF.

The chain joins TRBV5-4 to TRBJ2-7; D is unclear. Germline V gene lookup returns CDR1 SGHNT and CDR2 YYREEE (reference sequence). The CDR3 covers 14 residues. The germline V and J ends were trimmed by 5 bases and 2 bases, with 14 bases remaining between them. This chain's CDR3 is CASSELLRPYEQYF. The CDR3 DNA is TGTGCCAGCAGTGAACTATTAAGACCCTACGAGCAGTACTTC. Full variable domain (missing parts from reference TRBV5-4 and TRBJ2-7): ETGVTQSPTHLIKTRGQQVTLRCSSQSGHNTVSWYQQALGQGPQFIFQYYREEENGRGNFPPRFSGLQFPNYSSELNVNALELDDSALYLCASSELLRPYEQYFGPGTRLTVT.

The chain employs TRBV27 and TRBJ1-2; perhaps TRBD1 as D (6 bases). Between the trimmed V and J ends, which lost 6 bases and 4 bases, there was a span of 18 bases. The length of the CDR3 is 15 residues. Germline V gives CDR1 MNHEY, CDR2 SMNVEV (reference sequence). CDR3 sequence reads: CASSLVGQRGYGYTF. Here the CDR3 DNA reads TGTGCCAGCAGCCTAGTCGGACAGCGCGGCTATGGCTACACCTTC.

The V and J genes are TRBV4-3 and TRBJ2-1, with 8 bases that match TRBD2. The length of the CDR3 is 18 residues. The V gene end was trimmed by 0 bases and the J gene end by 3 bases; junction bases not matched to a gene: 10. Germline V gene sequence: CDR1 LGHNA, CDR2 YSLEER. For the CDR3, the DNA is TGCGCCAGCAGCCAAGATTCCCTTCGGGAGGGCAACTACAATGAGCAGTTCTTC. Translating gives CASSQDSLREGNYNEQFF.

In nucleotides, the CDR3 is TGTGCCAGCAGCGTAGATAGTAGCGCCTCCTACAATGAGCAGTTCTTC. It encodes CASSVDSSASYNEQFF. The rearrangement uses TRBV9 and TRBJ2-1, with TRBD2 as a possible D gene (5 bases). Germline loops: CDR1 SGDLS, CDR2 YYNGEE. This CDR3 has 16 residues. V gave up 0 bases and J gave up 0 bases, with 10 bases separating them. Filled out from reference TRBV9 and TRBJ2-1, the complete variable domain reads DSGVTQTPKHLITATGQRVTLRCSPRSGDLSVYWYQQSLDQGLQFLIQYYNGEERAKGNILERFSAQQFPDLHSELNLSSLELGDSALYFCASSVDSSASYNEQFFGPGTRLTVL.

CDR3 protein: CASSVGGTGGTYEQYF. CDR3 DNA sequence: TGTGCCAGCAGTGTCGGAGGGACAGGGGGTACCTACGAGCAGTACTTC. This chain uses TRBV5-4 with TRBJ2-7; 11 bases align to TRBD1. CDR1 is SGHNT and CDR2 is YYREEE in the germline V gene (reference sequence). J was trimmed by 2 bases and V by 5 bases; bases with no gene match: 9. This CDR3 has 16 amino acids.

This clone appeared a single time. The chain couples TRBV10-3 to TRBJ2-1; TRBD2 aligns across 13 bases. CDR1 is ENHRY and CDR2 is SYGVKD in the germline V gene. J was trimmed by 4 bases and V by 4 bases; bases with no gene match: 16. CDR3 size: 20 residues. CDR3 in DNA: TGTGCCATCAGTGTACTTTCCGGGACTAGCGGGGTTCGGCCGTACAATGAGCAGTTCTTC. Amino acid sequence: CAISVLSGTSGVRPYNEQFF.

CDR3 sequence reads: CASSLGTGYNTEAFF. CDR3 bases: TGCGCCAGCAGCTTAGGGACAGGGTATAACACTGAAGCTTTCTTT. The chain employs TRBV5-1 and TRBJ1-1; TRBD1 agrees at 9 bases. Germline CDR1 is SGHRS and CDR2 is YFSETQ. With V trimmed by 2 bases and J by 2 bases, 4 bases remained unmatched. The CDR3 covers 15 residues.

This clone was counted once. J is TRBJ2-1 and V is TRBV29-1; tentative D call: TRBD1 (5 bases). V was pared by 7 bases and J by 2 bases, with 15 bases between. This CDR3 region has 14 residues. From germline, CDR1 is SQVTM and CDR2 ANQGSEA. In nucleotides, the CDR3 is TGCAGCGCTGCCCCAGGGAATGCCTACAATGAGCAGTTCTTC. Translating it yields CSAAPGNAYNEQFF.

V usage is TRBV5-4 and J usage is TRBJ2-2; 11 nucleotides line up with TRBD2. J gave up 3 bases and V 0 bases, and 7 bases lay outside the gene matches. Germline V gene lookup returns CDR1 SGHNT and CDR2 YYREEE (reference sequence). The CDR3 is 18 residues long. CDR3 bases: TGTGCCAGCAGCTTGGCCTCACTAGCGGGAGCCGACACCGGGGAGCTGTTTTTT. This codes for CASSLASLAGADTGELFF.

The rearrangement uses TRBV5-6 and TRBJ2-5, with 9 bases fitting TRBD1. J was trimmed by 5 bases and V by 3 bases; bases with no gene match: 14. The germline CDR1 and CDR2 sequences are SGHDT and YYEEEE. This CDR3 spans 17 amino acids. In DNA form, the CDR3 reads TGTGCCAGCAGCTCGGGGGCCCGGGACAGGGTCTGGGAGACCCAGTACTTC. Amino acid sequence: CASSSGARDRVWETQYF.

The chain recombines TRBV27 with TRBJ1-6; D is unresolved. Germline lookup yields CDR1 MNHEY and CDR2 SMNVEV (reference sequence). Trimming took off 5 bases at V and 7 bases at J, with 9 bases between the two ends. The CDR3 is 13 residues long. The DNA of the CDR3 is TGTGCCAGCAGTAGGAGCGAGAATTCACCCCTCCACTTT. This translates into CASSRSENSPLHF.

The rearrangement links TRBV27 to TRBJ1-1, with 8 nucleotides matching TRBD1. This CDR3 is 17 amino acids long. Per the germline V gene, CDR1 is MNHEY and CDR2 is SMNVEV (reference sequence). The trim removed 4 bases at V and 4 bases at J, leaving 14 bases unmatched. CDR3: CASSSRRTGKYSTEAFF. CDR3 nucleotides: TGTGCCAGCAGTTCACGACGGACAGGGAAGTATAGCACTGAAGCTTTCTTT.

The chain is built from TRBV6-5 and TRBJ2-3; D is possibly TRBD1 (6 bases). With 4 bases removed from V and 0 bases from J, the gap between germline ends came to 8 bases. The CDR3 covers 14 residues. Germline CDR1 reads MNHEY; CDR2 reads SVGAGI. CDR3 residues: CASSWTDSTDTQYF. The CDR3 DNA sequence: TGTGCCAGCAGTTGGACAGATAGCACAGATACGCAGTATTTT.

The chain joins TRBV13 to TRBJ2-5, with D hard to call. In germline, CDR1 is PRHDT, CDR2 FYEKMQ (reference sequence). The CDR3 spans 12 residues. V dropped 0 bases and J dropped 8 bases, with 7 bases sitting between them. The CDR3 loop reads CASSLGGPTQYF. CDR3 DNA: TGTGCCAGCAGCTTAGGCGGTCCAACCCAGTACTTC.

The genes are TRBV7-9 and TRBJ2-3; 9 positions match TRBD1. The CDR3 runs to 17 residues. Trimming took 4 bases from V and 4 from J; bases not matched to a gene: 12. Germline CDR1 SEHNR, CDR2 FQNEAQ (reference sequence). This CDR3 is CASSSPLGQGIADTQYF. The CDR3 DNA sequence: TGTGCCAGCAGCTCCCCCCTGGGACAGGGAATTGCAGATACGCAGTATTTT.

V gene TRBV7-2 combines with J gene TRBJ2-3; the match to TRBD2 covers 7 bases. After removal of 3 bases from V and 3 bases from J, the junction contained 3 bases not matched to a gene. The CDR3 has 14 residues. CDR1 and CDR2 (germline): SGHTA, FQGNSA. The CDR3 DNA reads TGTGCCAGCAGCTTGGGACTAACTACAGATACGCAGTATTTT. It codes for CASSLGLTTDTQYF.

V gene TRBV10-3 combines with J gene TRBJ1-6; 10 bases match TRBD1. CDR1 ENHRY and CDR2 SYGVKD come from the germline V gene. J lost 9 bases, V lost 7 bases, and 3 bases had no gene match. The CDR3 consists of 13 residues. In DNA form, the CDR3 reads TGTGCCATCACGGGGGACAGGGGTTCACCCCTCCACTTT. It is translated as CAITGDRGSPLHF.

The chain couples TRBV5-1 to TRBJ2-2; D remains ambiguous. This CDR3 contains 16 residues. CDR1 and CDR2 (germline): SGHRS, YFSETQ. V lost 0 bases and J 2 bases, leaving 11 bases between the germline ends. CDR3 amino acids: CASSLAEVPNTGELFF. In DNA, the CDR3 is TGCGCCAGCAGCTTGGCCGAGGTCCCCAACACCGGGGAGCTGTTTTTT.

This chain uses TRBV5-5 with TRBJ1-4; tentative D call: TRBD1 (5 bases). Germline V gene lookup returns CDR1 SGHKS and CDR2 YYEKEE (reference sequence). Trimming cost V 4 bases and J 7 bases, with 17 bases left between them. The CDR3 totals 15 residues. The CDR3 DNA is TGTGCCAGCAGCCTCTTGGAGAGGGGAGGTGAAAAACTGTTTTTT. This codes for CASSLLERGGEKLFF.

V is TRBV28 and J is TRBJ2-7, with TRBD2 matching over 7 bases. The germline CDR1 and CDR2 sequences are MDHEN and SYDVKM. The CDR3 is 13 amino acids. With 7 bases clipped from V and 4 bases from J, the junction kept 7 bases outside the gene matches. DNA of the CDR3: TGTGCCAGCACCTGGGGGGGAGGGTACGAGCAGTACTTC. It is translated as CASTWGGGYEQYF.

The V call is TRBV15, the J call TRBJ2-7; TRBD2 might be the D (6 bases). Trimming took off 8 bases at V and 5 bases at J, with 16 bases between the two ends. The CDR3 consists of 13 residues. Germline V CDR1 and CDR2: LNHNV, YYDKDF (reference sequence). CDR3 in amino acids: CATAQDYRNEQYF. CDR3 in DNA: TGTGCCACCGCACAGGACTATCGGAACGAGCAGTACTTC.

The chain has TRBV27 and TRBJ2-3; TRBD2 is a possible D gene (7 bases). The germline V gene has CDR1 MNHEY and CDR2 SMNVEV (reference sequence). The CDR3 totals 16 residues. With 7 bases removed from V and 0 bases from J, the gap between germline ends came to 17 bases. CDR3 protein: CASIPGGHPSTDTQYF. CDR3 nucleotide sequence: TGTGCCAGCATCCCGGGGGGACACCCAAGCACAGATACGCAGTATTTT.

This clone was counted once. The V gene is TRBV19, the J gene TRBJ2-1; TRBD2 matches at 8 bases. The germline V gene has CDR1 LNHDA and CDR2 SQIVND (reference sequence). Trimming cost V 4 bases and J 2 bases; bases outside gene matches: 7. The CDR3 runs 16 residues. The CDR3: CASSRTREGPYNEQFF. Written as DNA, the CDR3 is TGTGCCAGTAGTAGAACTCGGGAGGGCCCCTACAATGAGCAGTTCTTC. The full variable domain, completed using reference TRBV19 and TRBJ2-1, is DGGITQSPKYLFRKEGQNVTLSCEQNLNHDAMYWYRQDPGQGLRLIYYSQIVNDFQKGDIAEGYSVSREKKESFPLTVTSAQKNPTAFYLCASSRTREGPYNEQFFGPGTRLTVL.

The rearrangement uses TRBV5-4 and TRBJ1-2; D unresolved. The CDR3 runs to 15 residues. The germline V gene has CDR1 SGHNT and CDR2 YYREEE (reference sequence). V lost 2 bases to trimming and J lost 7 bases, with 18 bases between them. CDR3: CASSFFDLRAGGYTF. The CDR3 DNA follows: TGTGCCAGCAGCTTTTTCGACTTGAGGGCGGGTGGCTACACCTTC. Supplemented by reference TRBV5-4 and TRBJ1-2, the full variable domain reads ETGVTQSPTHLIKTRGQQVTLRCSSQSGHNTVSWYQQALGQGPQFIFQYYREEENGRGNFPPRFSGLQFPNYSSELNVNALELDDSALYLCASSFFDLRAGGYTFGSGTRLTVV.

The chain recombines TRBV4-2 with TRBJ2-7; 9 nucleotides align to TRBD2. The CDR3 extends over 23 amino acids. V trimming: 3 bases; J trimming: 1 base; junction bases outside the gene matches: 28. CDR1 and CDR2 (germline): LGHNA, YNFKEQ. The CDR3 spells CASSQDYVPSGNQIYLLSYEQYF. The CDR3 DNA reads TGTGCCAGCAGCCAGGACTATGTTCCTAGCGGGAACCAGATCTACCTCCTATCCTACGAGCAGTACTTC.

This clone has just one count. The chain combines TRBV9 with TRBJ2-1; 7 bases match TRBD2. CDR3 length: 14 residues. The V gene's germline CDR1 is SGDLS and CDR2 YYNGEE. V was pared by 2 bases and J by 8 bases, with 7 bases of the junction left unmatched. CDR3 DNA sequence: TGTGCCAGCAGCGTCGGGGGAGGGCGGGATGAGCAGTTCTTC. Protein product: CASSVGGGRDEQFF.

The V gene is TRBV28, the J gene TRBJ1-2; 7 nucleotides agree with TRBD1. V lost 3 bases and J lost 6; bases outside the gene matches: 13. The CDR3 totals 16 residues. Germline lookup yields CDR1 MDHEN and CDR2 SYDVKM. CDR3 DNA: TGTGCCAGCAGTTTCTCGACCGGACAGGCTGACGATGGCTACACCTTC. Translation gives CASSFSTGQADDGYTF.